This T cell receptor beta chain was profiled in a study of cytomegalovirus exposure and HLA in healthy donors. In the study overall: Clustering assigned about 80% of the approximately 430 genotyped donors to the Caucasian-associated ancestry cluster.

Overall study results and limits: TCR beta sequences reportedly predicted most subjects' HLA-A and HLA-B alleles accurately.

Points on this clone: The antigen is not known.

The study ran its PCR with 60 Vbeta and 13 Jbeta primers. The assay was immunoSEQ multiplex PCR, and TCRdb's table has in-frame clones only and misses some. Of approximately 150,000 clones in the sample, more than 60% were seen once. Trimming cost V 4 bases and J 6 bases; bases outside gene matches: 14. There are 17 residues in the CDR3. The germline gives CDR1 PRHDT, CDR2 FYEKMQ (reference sequence). The source material was PBMCs. The TCR sequence derives from a man aged 18 to 29 in good health and CMV-seropositive. The V and J genes are TRBV13 and TRBJ1-4, with 7 bases identical to TRBD1. The CDR3 DNA follows: TGTGCCAGCAGCTCCTACCCACGACAGGGACCAGATGAAAAACTGTTTTTT. This encodes CASSSYPRQGPDEKLFF.